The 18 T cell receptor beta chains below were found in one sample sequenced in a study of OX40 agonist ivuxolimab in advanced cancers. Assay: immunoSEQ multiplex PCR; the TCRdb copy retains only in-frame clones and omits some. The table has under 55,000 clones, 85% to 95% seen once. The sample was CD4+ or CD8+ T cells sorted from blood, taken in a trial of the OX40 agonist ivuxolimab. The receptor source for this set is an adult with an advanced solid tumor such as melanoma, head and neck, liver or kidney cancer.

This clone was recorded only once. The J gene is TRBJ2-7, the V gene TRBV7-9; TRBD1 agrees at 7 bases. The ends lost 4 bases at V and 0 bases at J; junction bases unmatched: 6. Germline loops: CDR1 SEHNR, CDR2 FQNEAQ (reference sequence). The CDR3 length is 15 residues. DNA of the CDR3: TGTGCCAGCAGCTCACCGGGACAGAGCTCCTACGAGCAGTACTTC. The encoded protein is CASSSPGQSSYEQYF.

The CDR3: CASSLTPGELFF. The CDR3 nucleotides are TGTGCCAGCAGCTTAACCCCCGGGGAGCTGTTTTTT. The rearrangement joins TRBV7-9 to TRBJ2-2; the D is unclear. There are 12 residues in the CDR3. Germline V gene lookup returns CDR1 SEHNR and CDR2 FQNEAQ (reference sequence). V lost 2 bases and J 6 bases, leaving 4 bases between the germline ends.

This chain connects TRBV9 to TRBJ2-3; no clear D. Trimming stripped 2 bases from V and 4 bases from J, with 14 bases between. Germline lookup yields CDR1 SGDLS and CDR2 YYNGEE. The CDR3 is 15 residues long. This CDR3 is CASSVWDRRADTQYF. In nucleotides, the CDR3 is TGTGCCAGCAGCGTGTGGGATCGGCGTGCAGATACGCAGTATTTT.

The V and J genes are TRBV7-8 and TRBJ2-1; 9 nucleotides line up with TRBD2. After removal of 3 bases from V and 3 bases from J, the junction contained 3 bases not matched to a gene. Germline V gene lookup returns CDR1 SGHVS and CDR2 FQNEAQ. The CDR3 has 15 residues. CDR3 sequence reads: CASSFTSGRYNEQFF. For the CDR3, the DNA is TGTGCCAGCAGCTTTACTAGCGGGCGCTACAATGAGCAGTTCTTC.

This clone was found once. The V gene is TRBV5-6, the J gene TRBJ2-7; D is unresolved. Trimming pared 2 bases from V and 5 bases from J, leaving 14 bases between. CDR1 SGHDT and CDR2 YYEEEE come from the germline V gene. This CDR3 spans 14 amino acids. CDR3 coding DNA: TGTGCCAGCAGCTTATCACAATACTTCCACGAGCAGTACTTC. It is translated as CASSLSQYFHEQYF.

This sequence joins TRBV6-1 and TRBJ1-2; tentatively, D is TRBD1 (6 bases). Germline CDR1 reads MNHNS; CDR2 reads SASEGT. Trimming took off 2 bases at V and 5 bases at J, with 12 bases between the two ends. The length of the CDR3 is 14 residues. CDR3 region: CASSEYGGGYGYTF. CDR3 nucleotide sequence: TGTGCCAGCAGTGAATACGGAGGGGGATATGGCTACACCTTC.

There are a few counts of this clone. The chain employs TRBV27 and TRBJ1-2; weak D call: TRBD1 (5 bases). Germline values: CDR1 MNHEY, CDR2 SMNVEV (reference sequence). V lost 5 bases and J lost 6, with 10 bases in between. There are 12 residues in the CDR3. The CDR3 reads CASSPGGDGYTF. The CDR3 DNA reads TGTGCCAGCAGTCCCGGAGGGGATGGCTACACCTTC.

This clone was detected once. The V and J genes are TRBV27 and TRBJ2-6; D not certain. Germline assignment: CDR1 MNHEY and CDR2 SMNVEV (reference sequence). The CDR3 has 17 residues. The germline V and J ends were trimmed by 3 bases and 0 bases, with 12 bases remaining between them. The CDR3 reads CASSFIAGSSGANVLTF. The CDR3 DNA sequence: TGTGCCAGCAGTTTTATAGCAGGCAGCTCTGGGGCCAACGTCCTGACTTTC.

The chain's CDR3 is CASSETGDSEQYF. CDR3 DNA sequence: TGTGCCAGCAGCGAGACAGGGGACAGCGAGCAGTACTTC. J is TRBJ2-7 and V is TRBV7-6; 8 bases agree with TRBD1. This CDR3 has 13 residues. V trimming: 5 bases; J trimming: 6 bases; junction bases outside the gene matches: 6. Germline CDR1 is SGHVS and CDR2 is FNYEAQ. Based on the CDR3 plus reference TRBV7-6 and TRBJ2-7, the full variable domain is GAGVSQSPRYKVTKRGQDVALRCDPISGHVSLYWYRQALGQGPEFLTYFNYEAQQDKSGLPNDRFSAERPEGSISTLTIQRTEQRDSAMYRCASSETGDSEQYFGPGTRLTVT.

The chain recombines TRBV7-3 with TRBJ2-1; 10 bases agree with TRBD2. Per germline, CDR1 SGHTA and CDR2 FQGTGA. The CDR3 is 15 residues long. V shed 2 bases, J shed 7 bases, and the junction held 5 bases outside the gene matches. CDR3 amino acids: CASSLLAGESNEQFF. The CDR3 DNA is TGTGCCAGCAGCTTACTAGCGGGAGAGTCGAATGAGCAGTTCTTC.

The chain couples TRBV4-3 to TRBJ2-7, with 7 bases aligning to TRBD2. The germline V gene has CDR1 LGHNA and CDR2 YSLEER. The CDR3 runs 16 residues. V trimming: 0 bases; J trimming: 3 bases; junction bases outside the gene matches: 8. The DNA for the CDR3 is TGCGCCAGCAGCCAAGATTGGCCTAGCGGTCGCTACGAGCAGTACTTC. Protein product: CASSQDWPSGRYEQYF.

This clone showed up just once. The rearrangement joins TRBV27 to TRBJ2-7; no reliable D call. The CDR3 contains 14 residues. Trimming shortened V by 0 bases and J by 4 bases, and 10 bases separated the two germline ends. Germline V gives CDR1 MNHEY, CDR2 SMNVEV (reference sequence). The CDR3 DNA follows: TGTGCCAGCAGTTTATCCGGACCCGGATACGAGCAGTACTTC. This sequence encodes CASSLSGPGYEQYF.

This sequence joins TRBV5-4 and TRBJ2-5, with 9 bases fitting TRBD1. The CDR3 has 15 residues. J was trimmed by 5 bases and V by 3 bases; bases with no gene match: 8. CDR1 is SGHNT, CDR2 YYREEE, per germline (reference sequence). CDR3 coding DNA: TGTGCCAGCAGCTCTCCGGGACAGGGTTGGGAGACCCAGTACTTC. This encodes CASSSPGQGWETQYF.

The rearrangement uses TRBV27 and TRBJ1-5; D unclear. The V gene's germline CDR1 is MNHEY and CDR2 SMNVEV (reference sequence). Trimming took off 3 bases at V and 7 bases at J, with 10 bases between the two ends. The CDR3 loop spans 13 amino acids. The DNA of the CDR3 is TGTGCCAGCAGTTTTTTGGGTGCACAGCCCCAGCATTTT. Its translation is CASSFLGAQPQHF.

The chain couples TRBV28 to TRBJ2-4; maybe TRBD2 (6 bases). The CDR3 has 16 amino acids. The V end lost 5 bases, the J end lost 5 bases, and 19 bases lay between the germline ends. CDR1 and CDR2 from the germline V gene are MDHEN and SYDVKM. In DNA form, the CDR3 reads TGTGCCAGCAGTCTTAAGCATGGAGGGCTCGAAAACATTCAGTACTTC. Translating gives CASSLKHGGLENIQYF.

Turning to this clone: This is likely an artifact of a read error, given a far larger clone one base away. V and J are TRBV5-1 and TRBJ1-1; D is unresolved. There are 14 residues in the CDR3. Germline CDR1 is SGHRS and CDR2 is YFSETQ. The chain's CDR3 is CSSTDEGYGTEAFF. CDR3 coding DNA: TGCTCCAGCACCGATGAGGGCTACGGGACTGAAGCTTTCTTT.

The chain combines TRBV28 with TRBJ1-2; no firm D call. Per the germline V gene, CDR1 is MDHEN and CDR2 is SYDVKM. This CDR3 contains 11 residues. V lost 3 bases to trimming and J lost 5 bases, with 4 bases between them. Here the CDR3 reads CASSLRYGYTF. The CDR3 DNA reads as TGTGCCAGCAGTTTGCGGTATGGCTACACCTTC.

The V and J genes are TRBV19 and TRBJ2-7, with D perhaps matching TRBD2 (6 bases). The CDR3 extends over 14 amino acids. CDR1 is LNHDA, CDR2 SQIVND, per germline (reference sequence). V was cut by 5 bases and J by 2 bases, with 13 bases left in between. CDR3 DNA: TGTGCCAGTAGTTCGGGACTCCCTACCTACGAGCAGTACTTC. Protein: CASSSGLPTYEQYF.